The 3 T cell receptor beta chains presented below share a single source sample, sequenced in a study of control samples from healthy donors and cancer patients. Using immunoSEQ multiplex PCR, the repertoire was profiled, and TCRdb retains in-frame clones only, with some absent. The sample holds about 120,000 clones; roughly 91% are singletons and the top ten take under 2.5%. The specimen sequenced was blood. These receptors all come from a woman in her 70s in good health.

The chain has TRBV7-2 and TRBJ2-7; 7 nucleotides line up with TRBD2. The CDR3 contains 14 residues. Germline assignment: CDR1 SGHTA and CDR2 FQGNSA. Trimming took 1 base from V and 5 from J; bases not matched to a gene: 5. CDR3 nucleotides: TGTGCCAGCAGCTTAGGTAGCGGGTTCAACGAGCAGTACTTC. This gives the protein CASSLGSGFNEQYF.

The chain joins TRBV5-1 to TRBJ2-2; D gene ambiguous. The length of the CDR3 is 14 residues. V was pared by 1 base and J by 0 bases, with 4 bases between. CDR1 and CDR2 from the germline V gene are SGHRS and YFSETQ. For the CDR3, the DNA is TGCGCCAGCAGCTTGTTAACGAACACCGGGGAGCTGTTTTTT. Residues: CASSLLTNTGELFF.

This clone is a singleton in its sample. J is TRBJ1-2 and V is TRBV19; D is perhaps TRBD1 (5 bases). Germline V CDR1 and CDR2: LNHDA, SQIVND (reference sequence). The germline V and J ends were trimmed by 7 bases and 3 bases, with 18 bases remaining between them. The CDR3 runs to 15 residues. CDR3 loop: CASITGGAGYYGYTF. CDR3 in DNA: TGTGCCAGTATTACAGGTGGCGCCGGATACTATGGCTACACCTTC.